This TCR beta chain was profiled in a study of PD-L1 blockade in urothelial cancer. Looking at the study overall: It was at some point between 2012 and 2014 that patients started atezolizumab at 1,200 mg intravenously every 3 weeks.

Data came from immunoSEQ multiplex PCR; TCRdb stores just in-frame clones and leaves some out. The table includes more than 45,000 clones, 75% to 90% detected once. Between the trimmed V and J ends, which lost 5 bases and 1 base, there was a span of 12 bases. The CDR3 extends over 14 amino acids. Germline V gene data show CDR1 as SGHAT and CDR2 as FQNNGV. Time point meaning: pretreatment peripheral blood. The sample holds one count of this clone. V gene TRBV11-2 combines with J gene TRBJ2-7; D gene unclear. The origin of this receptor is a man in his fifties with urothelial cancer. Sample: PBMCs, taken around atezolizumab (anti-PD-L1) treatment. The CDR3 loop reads CASSPPGLSYEQYF. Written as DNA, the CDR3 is TGTGCCAGCAGCCCTCCGGGTCTATCCTACGAGCAGTACTTC.